Listed below are T cell receptor beta chains from one sample, sequenced in a study of T cells in localized non-small cell lung cancer. The data were produced by immunoSEQ multiplex PCR, yet TCRdb's version contains in-frame clones alone and is incomplete. The table records about 72,000 clones, around 84% of them present only once. The sample in question was peripheral blood, obtained before any cancer treatment. The origin of the receptors is a female donor aged 60 or older with stage I lung adenocarcinoma. Each CDR3 is given with its conserved first and last residue. Fields, in order: V gene, J gene, clone size, D gene, CDR3 protein, CDR3 DNA. D genes are given only for firm matches. Only some rows state a clone size, as once, few, many or a class for expanded clones.

>TRBV9|TRBJ1-1|.|.
CASSGSGQINTEAFF
TGTGCCAGCAGCGGATCCGGACAGATCAACACTGAAGCTTTCTTT
>TRBV18|TRBJ2-7|.|TRBD1
CASSPGQGAYEQYF
TGTGCCAGCTCACCTGGACAGGGAGCCTACGAGCAGTACTTC
>TRBV7-2|TRBJ2-7|.|.
CASSRMSRDYEQYF
TGTGCCAGCAGCCGAATGAGCAGGGATTACGAGCAGTACTTC
>TRBV5-4|TRBJ2-3|.|TRBD2
CASSSKAGGTTDTQYF
TGTGCCAGCAGCTCCAAGGCGGGAGGGACCACAGATACGCAGTATTTT
>TRBV7-9|TRBJ1-2|.|.
CASSSESNYGYTF
TGTGCCAGCAGCTCAGAATCTAACTATGGCTACACCTTC
>TRBV7-3|TRBJ2-3|once|TRBD2
CASSPTSGADTQYF
TGTGCCAGCAGCCCGACTAGCGGGGCAGATACGCAGTATTTT
>TRBV5-1|TRBJ2-7|.|TRBD1
CASSDPGQGDEQYF
TGCGCCAGCAGCGACCCGGGACAGGGAGACGAGCAGTACTTC
>TRBV11-3|TRBJ2-2|.|TRBD1
CASSFRGTANTGELFF
TGTGCCAGCAGCTTTAGAGGGACAGCGAACACCGGGGAGCTGTTTTTT
>TRBV28|TRBJ1-2|.|TRBD1
CASSAGTGGLGYTF
TGTGCCAGCAGTGCCGGGACAGGGGGCTTAGGCTACACCTTC
>TRBV7-6|TRBJ1-1|.|.
CASSALGGGNTEAFF
TGTGCCAGCAGCGCGTTGGGGGGGGGAAACACTGAAGCTTTCTTT
>TRBV14|TRBJ2-7|.|TRBD1
CASSRRPGGYEQYF
TGTGCCAGCAGCCGACGACCAGGGGGCTACGAGCAGTACTTC
>TRBV5-1|TRBJ2-2|.|.
CASSLEGGLGTGELFF
TGCGCCAGCAGCTTGGAGGGCGGGCTCGGGACCGGGGAGCTGTTTTTT
>TRBV28|TRBJ1-4|.|.
CASSLLGNEKLFF
TGTGCCAGCAGTTTGTTAGGAAATGAAAAACTGTTTTTT
>TRBV28|TRBJ1-6|.|TRBD1
CASSPPGQYSPLHF
TGTGCCAGCAGTCCCCCGGGACAGTATTCACCCCTCCACTTT
>TRBV7-9|TRBJ2-7|.|TRBD2
CASSSGLAGENEQYF
TGTGCCAGCAGCTCGGGACTAGCGGGAGAGAACGAGCAGTACTTC
>TRBV9|TRBJ2-3|.|TRBD1
CASSTRDSRTDTQYF
TGTGCCAGCAGCACGAGGGACAGCCGCACAGATACGCAGTATTTT
>TRBV7-3|TRBJ2-1|.|.
CASSENPTSLGDEQFF
TGTGCCAGCAGCGAGAATCCGACTAGTCTAGGCGATGAGCAGTTCTTC
>TRBV9|TRBJ2-5|.|TRBD2
CASSVVGLATQETQYF
TGTGCCAGCAGCGTAGTAGGACTAGCAACACAAGAGACCCAGTACTTC
>TRBV5-1|TRBJ2-1|.|TRBD1
CASSLAPSGGVYNEQFF
TGCGCCAGCAGCTTGGCCCCCTCAGGGGGAGTATACAATGAGCAGTTCTTC
>TRBV6-5|TRBJ1-2|.|.
CASSYSGQLYGYTF
TGTGCCAGCAGTTATTCTGGCCAACTTTATGGCTACACCTTC
>TRBV7-9|TRBJ2-1|.|.
CASSYITAYNEQFF
TGTGCCAGCAGCTATATTACCGCGTACAATGAGCAGTTCTTC
>TRBV6-5|TRBJ1-2|.|.
CASSYSTDSYTF
TGTGCCAGCAGTTACTCGACGGATAGCTACACCTTC
>TRBV5-1|TRBJ1-1|.|.
CASSSNRAQGEAFF
TGCGCCAGCAGCTCAAACAGGGCTCAGGGGGAAGCTTTCTTT
>TRBV5-1|TRBJ2-2|.|TRBD1
CASSSGTGGDTGELFF
TGCGCCAGCAGCTCTGGGACAGGGGGCGACACCGGGGAGCTGTTTTTT
>TRBV5-4|TRBJ2-7|.|.
CASSLDRDGEQYF
TGTGCCAGCAGCTTGGATCGGGACGGGGAGCAGTACTTC
>TRBV19|TRBJ2-1|.|TRBD2
CASSRTSGGVAYNEQFF
TGTGCCAGTAGTCGGACTAGCGGGGGGGTTGCCTACAATGAGCAGTTCTTC
>TRBV5-1|TRBJ1-1|.|.
CASSLVGPEAFF
TGCGCCAGCAGCTTGGTAGGCCCTGAAGCTTTCTTT
>TRBV6-6|TRBJ1-1|.|.
CASTPDGTSGAFF
TGTGCCAGCACCCCTGACGGGACGTCGGGGGCTTTCTTT
>TRBV2|TRBJ2-7|.|.
CASSELQGIGEQYF
TGTGCCAGCAGTGAACTCCAGGGGATCGGCGAGCAGTACTTC
>TRBV27|TRBJ2-4|once|.
CASSLQGLAKNIQYF
TGTGCCAGCAGTTTGCAGGGTTTAGCCAAAAACATTCAGTACTTC
>TRBV13|TRBJ2-7|.|.
CASSWRGTGLYEQYF
TGTGCCAGCAGCTGGCGGGGGACAGGATTGTACGAGCAGTACTTC
>TRBV13|TRBJ1-4|.|.
CASSFTTSGEKLFF
TGTGCCAGCAGCTTCACCACCTCGGGTGAAAAACTGTTTTTT
>TRBV5-1|TRBJ1-5|.|.
CASSYGENQPQHF
TGCGCCAGCAGCTACGGGGAAAATCAGCCCCAGCATTTT